The present T cell receptor (beta chain) was sequenced within a study of Graves' ophthalmopathy and Graves' hyperthyroidism. Study conclusions and caveats: Forecasting of ophthalmopathy progression by the model achieved around 71% sensitivity and more than 72% specificity. An approximately 83% specificity and around 86% sensitivity were achieved by a 13-signature model that separated ophthalmopathy from stable hyperthyroidism.

Amplification targeted the TCR beta CDR3 regions, with RNA transcripts as the source material. First-round RT-PCR with HTBI primers preceded a second-round multiplex PCR. One entry per CDR3 protein results from TCRdb running MiXCR on the multiplex PCR reads. The repertoire holds around 1.1 million distinct CDR3 sequences, with roughly two fifths as singletons. Hyperthyroidism cases were recent diagnoses of under 2 months' duration in people aged 18 to 65. Other autoimmune disease, uncontrolled infection, pregnancy and lactation led to exclusion. There are a few counts of this clonotype. What it binds is unknown. The TCR comes from an adult man with Graves' hyperthyroidism. Sequencing was carried out using peripheral blood or thyroid tissue (not recorded which).

The DNA of the CDR3 is TGCGCCAGCAGCCGAAGAGCGGGAGACGGGGCGGGAGAGACCCAGTACTTC. Protein product: CASSRRAGDGAGETQYF. The J gene is TRBJ2-5, the V gene TRBV4-3; 8 nucleotides agree with TRBD2. Trimming at V came to 4 bases and at J to 4 bases, leaving 14 bases not matched to a gene. CDR1 is LGHNA and CDR2 is YSLEER in the germline V gene. The CDR3 runs to 17 residues.